This entry features one T cell receptor (beta chain) sequence. Its antigen is unknown. The CDR3 totals 12 residues. Germline-derived CDR1 and CDR2 are MNHEY and SVGAGI. The data belong to a study of CD8 T cells in Susac syndrome. General study findings and limits: In its TCR sequencing and HLA analysis, the study acknowledged that the number of individuals was relatively small.

Peripheral blood CD8+ and CD4+ T cells were profiled by TCR beta sequencing. Negative isolation was used for CD8+ and CD4+ T cells, and FACS enrichment was applied to TEMRA cells. An amount of RNA that ranged from roughly 0.5 to 1 ug was reverse transcribed with random hexamers. Amplification of TCR beta CDR3 by immunoSEQ multiplex PCR spanned 54 Vbeta and 13 Jbeta. TCRdb fed the immunoSEQ multiplex PCR reads into MiXCR, producing one record per CDR3 protein. The sample lists around 130,000 distinct CDR3 sequences, around 94% occurring once. The TCR sequence derives from a human donor with multiple sclerosis. The chain links TRBV6-5 to TRBJ1-1, with unresolved D. Input material: CD4+ T cells from PBMCs. CDR3: CEARGNKNEAFF. The CDR3 nucleotides read TGTGAGGCCCGGGGAAACAAGAATGAAGCTTTCTTT.